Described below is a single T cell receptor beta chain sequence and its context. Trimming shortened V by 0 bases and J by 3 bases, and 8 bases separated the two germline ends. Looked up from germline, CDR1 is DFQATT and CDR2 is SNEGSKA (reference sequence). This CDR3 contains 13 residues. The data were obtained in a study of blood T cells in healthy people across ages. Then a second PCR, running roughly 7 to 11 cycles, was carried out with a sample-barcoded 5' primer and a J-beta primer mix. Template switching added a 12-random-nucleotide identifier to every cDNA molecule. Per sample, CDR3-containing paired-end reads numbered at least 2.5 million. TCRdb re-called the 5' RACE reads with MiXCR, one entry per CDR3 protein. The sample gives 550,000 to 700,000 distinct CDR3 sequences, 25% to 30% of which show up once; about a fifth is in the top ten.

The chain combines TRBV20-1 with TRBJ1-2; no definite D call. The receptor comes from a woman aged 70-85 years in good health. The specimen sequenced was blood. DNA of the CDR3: TGCAGTGCTAGAGATGCAGTTTACTATGGCTACACCTTC. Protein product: CSARDAVYYGYTF.